This passage covers 14 T cell receptor beta chains from one sample sequenced in a study of T cell responses to AZD1222 COVID-19 vaccine. The protocol was immunoSEQ multiplex PCR, while the TCRdb copy is restricted to in-frame clones and leaves out a portion. The data contain around 130,000 clones, approximately 89% of them singletons. Sequencing was performed on peripheral blood, taken on day 0 of AZD1222 vaccination. These receptor sequences come from an adult in good health.

The CDR3 loop reads CSVRRGPSEYEQYF. DNA of the CDR3: TGCAGCGTCCGCCGTGGGCCTAGCGAGTACGAGCAGTACTTC. V usage is TRBV29-1 and J usage is TRBJ2-7; D possibly corresponds to TRBD2 (6 bases). Germline assignment: CDR1 SQVTM and CDR2 ANQGSEA. Trimming pared 6 bases from V and 4 bases from J, leaving 19 bases between. This CDR3 contains 14 residues.

This chain links TRBV6-2 or TRBV6-3 with TRBJ2-7; 15 nucleotides match TRBD2. The CDR3 sequence is 16 residues long. Per germline, CDR1 MNHEY and CDR2 SVGEGT. The V gene end was trimmed by 3 bases and the J gene end by 5 bases; junction bases not matched to a gene: 5. For the CDR3, the DNA is TGTGCCAGCAGTTATACGGGGACTAGCGGGAGGAACGAGCAGTACTTC. Translation: CASSYTGTSGRNEQYF.

This chain connects TRBV5-1 to TRBJ1-2; D gene uncertain. Germline lookup yields CDR1 SGHRS and CDR2 YFSETQ. V was clipped by 0 bases and J by 6 bases, with 9 bases between them. The CDR3 is 13 amino acids. In nucleotides, the CDR3 is TGCGCCAGCAGCTTGGAAGGAAGGAATGGCTACACCTTC. It is translated as CASSLEGRNGYTF.

The gene calls are TRBV19 and TRBJ1-2; 9 bases align to TRBD1. From germline, CDR1 is LNHDA and CDR2 SQIVND (reference sequence). The length of the CDR3 is 14 residues. V trimming: 7 bases; J trimming: 2 bases; junction bases outside the gene matches: 5. This CDR3 is CASKPDRGNYGYTF. CDR3 nucleotides: TGTGCCAGTAAGCCGGACAGGGGAAACTATGGCTACACCTTC.

This chain joins TRBV7-9 and TRBJ1-2; D unclear. Deletions cut 1 base from V and 10 bases from J, with 16 bases between. Looked up from germline, CDR1 is SEHNR and CDR2 is FQNEAQ (reference sequence). This CDR3 is 14 amino acids long. CDR3 bases: TGTGCCAGCAGCTTAGTTCCAGCCCCAGAGGTCTACACCTTC. Protein: CASSLVPAPEVYTF. Drawing the rest from reference TRBV7-9 and TRBJ1-2, the complete variable domain is DTGVSQNPRHKITKRGQNVTFRCDPISEHNRLYWYRQTLGQGPEFLTYFQNEAQLEKSRLLSDRFSAERPKGSFSTLEIQRTEQGDSAMYLCASSLVPAPEVYTFGSGTRLTVV.

The chain uses TRBV9 and TRBJ1-2; TRBD1 aligns across 8 bases. This CDR3 is built from 17 residues. V shed 0 bases and J 8 bases; nucleotides not matched to a gene: 15. Germline V gene sequence: CDR1 SGDLS, CDR2 YYNGEE. CDR3 in amino acids: CASSVGPRPGGVEGYTF. CDR3 in DNA: TGTGCCAGCAGCGTAGGACCCCGTCCAGGGGGCGTCGAAGGCTACACCTTC.

The rearrangement joins TRBV10-3 to TRBJ1-1; D possibly corresponds to TRBD1 (6 bases). From germline, CDR1 is ENHRY and CDR2 SYGVKD. Trimming cost V 6 bases and J 5 bases, with 10 bases left between them. This CDR3 has 12 amino acids. The CDR3 protein is CAISTGQTEAFF. The CDR3 bases are TGTGCCATCAGCACAGGGCAAACTGAAGCTTTCTTT.

This chain links TRBV2 with TRBJ1-1, with a tentative D call TRBD1 (6 bases). The CDR3 contains 17 residues. The germline V and J ends were trimmed by 2 bases and 7 bases, with 23 bases remaining between them. From germline, CDR1 is SNHLY and CDR2 FYNNEI. CDR3 residues: CASSEYSAFSAGVEAFF. DNA for the CDR3: TGTGCCAGCAGTGAATATTCCGCCTTTTCGGCAGGGGTTGAAGCTTTCTTT.

The chain carries TRBV18 and TRBJ2-7, with 7 bases identical to TRBD1. From germline, CDR1 is KGHSH and CDR2 LQKENI. V was pared by 3 bases and J by 5 bases, with 7 bases of the junction left unmatched. CDR3 length: 14 amino acids. CDR3 region: CASSPEQTGNEQYF. CDR3 in DNA: TGTGCCAGCTCACCCGAACAGACAGGGAACGAGCAGTACTTC.

This clone occurred once. The chain joins TRBV6-1 to TRBJ1-1; no definite D call. Trimming removed 1 base from V and 4 bases from J, with 7 bases in between. Germline V gives CDR1 MNHNS, CDR2 SASEGT. The CDR3 consists of 13 residues. This chain's CDR3 is CASSEEDGTEAFF. The DNA for the CDR3 is TGTGCCAGCAGTGAAGAGGATGGCACTGAAGCTTTCTTT.

The chain employs TRBV3-1 (or the pseudogene TRBV3-2) and TRBJ2-3; possible D gene TRBD2, 7 bases. Germline V gene sequence: CDR1 LGHDT, CDR2 YNNKEL (reference sequence). V lost 2 bases, J lost 5 bases, and 20 bases lay in between. The CDR3 totals 17 residues. CDR3 sequence (DNA): TGTGCCAGCAGCCAACCCCGGCGGGGGCAGGGAAAAGATACGCAGTATTTT. Translating it yields CASSQPRRGQGKDTQYF.

V usage is TRBV5-1 and J usage is TRBJ2-7; D uncertain. CDR3 length: 13 residues. Germline loops: CDR1 SGHRS, CDR2 YFSETQ. Trimming stripped 6 bases from V and 2 bases from J, with 12 bases between. The DNA of the CDR3 is TGCGCCAGCAAAAAGGACGGAACCTACGAGCAGTACTTC. Protein: CASKKDGTYEQYF.

The V gene is TRBV7-9, the J gene TRBJ2-1; 14 bases line up with TRBD2. Germline trimming cut 5 bases from V and 4 bases from J; bases unmatched to any gene: 4. Germline CDR1 reads SEHNR; CDR2 reads FQNEAQ (reference sequence). CDR3 length equals 16 residues. The CDR3 nucleotides are TGTGCCAGCAGCCCGACTAGCGGGGGGGCTTACAATGAGCAGTTCTTC. Protein: CASSPTSGGAYNEQFF.

This chain joins TRBV5-1 and TRBJ1-1, with 7 bases matching TRBD1. From germline, CDR1 is SGHRS and CDR2 YFSETQ. The CDR3 sequence is 17 residues long. V was pared by 0 bases and J by 0 bases, with 8 bases of the junction left unmatched. DNA of the CDR3: TGCGCCAGCAGCTTGGTAACAGGGGTGGGGTTGAACACTGAAGCTTTCTTT. Its protein is CASSLVTGVGLNTEAFF.